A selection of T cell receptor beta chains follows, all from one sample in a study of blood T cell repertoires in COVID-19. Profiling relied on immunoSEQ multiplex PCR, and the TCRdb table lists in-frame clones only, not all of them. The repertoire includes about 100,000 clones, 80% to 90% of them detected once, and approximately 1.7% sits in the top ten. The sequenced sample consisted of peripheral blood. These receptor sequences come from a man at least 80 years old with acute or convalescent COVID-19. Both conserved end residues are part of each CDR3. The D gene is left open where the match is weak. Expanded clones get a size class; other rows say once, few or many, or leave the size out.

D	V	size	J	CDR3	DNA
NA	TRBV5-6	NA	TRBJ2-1	CASSFIGQNNEQFF	TGTGCCAGCAGCTTTATTGGACAGAACAATGAGCAGTTCTTC
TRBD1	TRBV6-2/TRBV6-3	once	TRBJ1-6	CASSYVRGQGYSPLHF	TGTGCCAGCAGTTACGTCAGGGGACAGGGGTATTCACCCCTCCACTTT
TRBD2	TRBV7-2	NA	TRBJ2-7	CASSFLAGEGHEQYF	TGTGCCAGCAGCTTCCTAGCGGGAGAAGGCCACGAGCAGTACTTC
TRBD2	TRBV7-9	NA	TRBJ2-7	CASSFGGSRDEQYF	TGTGCCAGCAGCTTCGGCGGGAGTCGTGACGAGCAGTACTTC
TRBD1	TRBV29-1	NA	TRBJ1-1	CSVRTGNTEAFF	TGCAGCGTTAGGACAGGGAACACTGAAGCTTTCTTT
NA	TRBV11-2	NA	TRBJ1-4	CASSPFSTNEKLFF	TGTGCCAGCAGCCCTTTCTCAACTAATGAAAAACTGTTTTTT
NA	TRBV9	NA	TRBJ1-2	CASNAPGGGYTF	TGTGCCAGCAACGCCCCGGGGGGAGGCTACACCTTC
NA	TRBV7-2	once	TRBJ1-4	CASSLGRGSEKLFF	TGTGCCAGCAGCTTAGGCAGGGGTAGTGAAAAACTGTTTTTT
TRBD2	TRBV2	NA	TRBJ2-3	CATELTSVTDTQYF	TGTGCCACCGAATTGACTAGCGTAACAGATACGCAGTATTTT
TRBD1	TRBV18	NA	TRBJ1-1	CASSMGTGDEAFF	TGTGCCAGCTCAATGGGGACAGGGGACGAAGCTTTCTTT
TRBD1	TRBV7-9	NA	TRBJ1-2	CASSSQGASGYTF	TGTGCCAGCAGCTCACAGGGGGCTAGTGGCTACACCTTC
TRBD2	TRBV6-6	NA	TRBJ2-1	CASKQTSGPYNEQFF	TGTGCCAGCAAACAGACTAGCGGCCCCTACAATGAGCAGTTCTTC
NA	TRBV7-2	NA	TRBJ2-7	CASSRGLGSYEQYF	TGTGCCAGCAGCCGGGGTTTAGGATCCTACGAGCAGTACTTC
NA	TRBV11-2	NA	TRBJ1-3	CASRFGTANSGNTIYF	TGTGCCAGCAGATTTGGGACTGCCAACTCTGGAAACACCATATATTTT
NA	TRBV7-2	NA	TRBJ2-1	CASSLTQGFHEQFF	TGTGCCAGCAGCCTTACACAGGGTTTCCATGAGCAGTTCTTC
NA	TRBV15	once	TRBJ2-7	CATSRVSGASYEQYF	TGTGCCACCAGCAGAGTAAGCGGAGCTTCCTACGAGCAGTACTTC
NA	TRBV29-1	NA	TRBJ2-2	CSVVAGPNTGELFF	TGCAGCGTTGTTGCGGGCCCGAACACCGGGGAGCTGTTTTTT
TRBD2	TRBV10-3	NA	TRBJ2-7	CAISSILAGDPLEQYF	TGTGCCATCAGTTCTATCCTAGCGGGAGACCCTCTAGAGCAGTACTTC
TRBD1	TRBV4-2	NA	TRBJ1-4	CASSYPGQGNEKLFF	TGTGCCAGCAGCTATCCGGGACAGGGGAATGAAAAACTGTTTTTT
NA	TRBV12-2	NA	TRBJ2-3	CASRLGTGDTQYF	TGTGCAAGTCGCTTAGGGACTGGAGATACGCAGTATTTT
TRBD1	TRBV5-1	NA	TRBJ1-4	CASSLGTGNEKLFF	TGCGCCAGCAGCCTCGGGACAGGGAATGAAAAACTGTTTTTT
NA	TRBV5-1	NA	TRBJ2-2	CASSLAAGPGELFF	TGCGCCAGCAGCTTGGCCGCTGGCCCCGGGGAGCTGTTTTTT
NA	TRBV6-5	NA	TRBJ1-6	CASRGQGWNSPLHF	TGTGCCAGCAGGGGGCAGGGCTGGAATTCACCCCTCCACTTT
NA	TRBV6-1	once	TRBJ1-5	CASSEASGYQPQHF	TGTGCCAGCAGTGAAGCTTCGGGGTACCAGCCCCAGCATTTT
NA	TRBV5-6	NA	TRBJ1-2	CASSRRGLWHGYTF	TGTGCCAGCAGCCGAAGGGGCCTTTGGCATGGCTACACCTTC
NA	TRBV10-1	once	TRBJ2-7	CASSPLRSEYEQYF	TGCGCCAGCAGTCCCCTGCGGTCGGAATACGAGCAGTACTTC
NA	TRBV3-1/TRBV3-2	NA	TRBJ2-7	CASSHVAYEQYF	TGTGCCAGCAGCCACGTAGCATACGAGCAGTACTTC
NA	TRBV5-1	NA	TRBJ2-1	CASSLFEGGEQFF	TGCGCCAGCAGCTTATTTGAGGGCGGTGAGCAGTTCTTC
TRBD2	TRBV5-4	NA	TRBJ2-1	CASSLGTSGRERNEQFF	TGTGCCAGCAGCTTGGGCACTAGCGGGAGGGAAAGGAATGAGCAGTTCTTC
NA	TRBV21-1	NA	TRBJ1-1	CASSKERTGGVGTEAFF	TGTGCCAGCAGCAAAGAAAGGACAGGGGGCGTTGGAACTGAAGCTTTCTTT
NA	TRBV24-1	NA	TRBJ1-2	CATSGRMQGGIYGYTF	TGTGCCACCAGTGGAAGGATGCAGGGAGGGATCTATGGCTACACCTTC
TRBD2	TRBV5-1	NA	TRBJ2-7	CASSLEKLAVSYEQYF	TGCGCCAGCAGCTTGGAGAAACTAGCGGTCTCCTACGAGCAGTACTTC
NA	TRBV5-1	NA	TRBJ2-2	CASSFEAADLTGELFF	TGCGCCAGCAGCTTTGAGGCAGCGGATCTCACCGGGGAGCTGTTTTTT
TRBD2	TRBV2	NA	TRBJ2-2	CASSELAGANTGELFF	TGTGCCAGCAGTGAACTTGCGGGGGCGAACACCGGGGAGCTGTTTTTT
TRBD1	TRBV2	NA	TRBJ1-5	CASSDKQGTGRNQPQHF	TGTGCCAGCAGTGATAAGCAAGGGACAGGGCGGAATCAGCCCCAGCATTTT
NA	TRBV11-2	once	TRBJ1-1	CASSLTGNTEAFF	TGTGCCAGCAGCCTCACAGGGAACACTGAAGCTTTCTTT
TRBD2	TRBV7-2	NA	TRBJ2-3	CASSLEPSGVTQYF	TGTGCCAGCAGCTTAGAACCTAGCGGGGTGACGCAGTATTTT
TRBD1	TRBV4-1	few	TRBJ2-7	CASSWTGMGEQYF	TGCGCCAGCAGCTGGACAGGAATGGGCGAGCAGTACTTC
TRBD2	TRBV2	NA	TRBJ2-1	CASSDDSGGRSGQFF	TGTGCCAGCAGTGATGACAGCGGGGGGAGATCAGGGCAGTTCTTC
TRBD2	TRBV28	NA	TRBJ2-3	CAWGLAGGSGTDTQYF	TGTGCCTGGGGACTAGCGGGAGGGAGCGGCACAGATACGCAGTATTTT